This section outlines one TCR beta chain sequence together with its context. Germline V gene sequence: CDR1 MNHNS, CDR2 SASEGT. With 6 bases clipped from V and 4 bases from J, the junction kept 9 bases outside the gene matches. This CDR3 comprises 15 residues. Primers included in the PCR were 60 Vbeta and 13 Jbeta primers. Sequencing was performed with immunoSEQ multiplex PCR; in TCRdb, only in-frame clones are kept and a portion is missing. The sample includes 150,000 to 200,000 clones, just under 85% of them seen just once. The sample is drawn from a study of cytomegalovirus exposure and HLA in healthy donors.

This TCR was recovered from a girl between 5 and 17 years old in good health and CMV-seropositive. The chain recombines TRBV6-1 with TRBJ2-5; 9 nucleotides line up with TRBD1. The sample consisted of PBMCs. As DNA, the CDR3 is TGTGCCAGCAGCCTCCGGGACAGGGTAGCAGAGACCCAGTACTTC. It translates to CASSLRDRVAETQYF.